These 23 T cell receptor beta chains came from one sample sequenced in a study of diagnostic markers for celiac disease. After re-calling the reads, TCRdb lists one entry per CDR3 protein, DNA absent. This sample's table has several hundred distinct CDR3 sequences. The material sequenced was either unsorted cells or a sorted T cell fraction (not recorded which). Source of these receptors: a human donor. This table probably holds off-target reads from a library built for another chain.

Measured by frequency, this clonotype is medium-sized. The rearrangement joins TRBV4-1 to TRBJ1-1. The CDR3 runs 14 residues. The germline gives CDR1 MGHRA, CDR2 YSYEKL. CDR3 sequence reads: CASSLSRKGGEAFF.

This clonotype is medium-sized by frequency. The CDR3: CASSNDPGQSYNEQFF. J is TRBJ2-1 and V is TRBV5-1; TCRdb designates TRBD1, a call that cannot be tested without DNA. Germline V gene data show CDR1 as SGHRS and CDR2 as YFSETQ. CDR3 length: 16 amino acids. Full variable domain (rest looked up from reference TRBV5-1 and TRBJ2-1): KAGVTQTPRYLIKTRGQQVTLSCSPISGHRSVSWYQQTPGQGLQFLFEYFSETQRNKGNFPGRFSGRQFSNSRSEMNVSTLELGDSALYLCASSNDPGQSYNEQFFGPGTRLTVL.

Judged by frequency, this clonotype is medium-sized (0.01 to 0.1%). This sequence joins TRBV29-1 and TRBJ2-2. Germline lookup yields CDR1 SQVTM and CDR2 ANQGSEA. This CDR3 comprises 11 residues. CDR3 region: CSVLGSGELFF.

This clonotype ranks as medium-sized in terms of frequency. The chain has TRBV7-9 and TRBJ1-2. Germline lookup yields CDR1 SEHNR and CDR2 FQNEAQ (reference sequence). This CDR3 is built from 13 residues. The CDR3 here is CASSRDGSYGYTF.

The chain links TRBV10-3 to TRBJ1-3. CDR3 size: 12 residues. Germline V gene sequence: CDR1 ENHRY, CDR2 SYGVKD. The CDR3: CAISESGNTIYF.

Frequency places this clonotype as medium-sized. The genes are TRBV4-2 and TRBJ2-3; TCRdb selects TRBD2, and the lack of DNA leaves this call unchecked. The CDR3 has 16 residues. Germline CDR1 LGHNA, CDR2 YNFKEQ. This CDR3 is CASSQATSGGTDTQYF.

The chain is built from TRBV20-1 and TRBJ2-1; TCRdb lists TRBD1, though no DNA is available to test this call. Germline V gives CDR1 DFQATT, CDR2 SNEGSKA (reference sequence). The CDR3 has 13 residues. CDR3 residues: CSARVPSYNEQFF.

This clonotype ranks as large in terms of frequency. The V gene is TRBV24-1, the J gene TRBJ2-3. The CDR3 loop spans 11 amino acids. Germline values: CDR1 KGHDR, CDR2 SFDVKD. The CDR3 sequence: CATSSEDTQYF.

By frequency, this clonotype registers medium-sized. The CDR3 sequence is CASSPLSPGLAATTDTQYF. The rearrangement links TRBV6-5 to TRBJ2-3; the D call of TRBD2 rests on TCRdb alone, since no DNA is present to check it. Germline V gene lookup returns CDR1 MNHEY and CDR2 SVGAGI. The CDR3 is 19 residues long.

The chain employs TRBV20-1 and TRBJ2-1; as DNA is missing, the TRBD2 call by TCRdb cannot be tested. The CDR3 runs to 17 residues. CDR1 is DFQATT, CDR2 SNEGSKA, per germline (reference sequence). CDR3 loop: CSARDYRSGTGGAEQFF.

This clonotype is deemed large by its frequency. The gene calls are TRBV5-1 and TRBJ1-4; there is no DNA to check the TCRdb D call of TRBD1. This CDR3 is 15 amino acids long. CDR1 and CDR2 from the germline V gene are SGHRS and YFSETQ. The CDR3 is CASSLDGTGYEKLFF.

Considering frequency, this clonotype is medium-sized (0.01 to 0.1%). This sequence joins TRBV7-2 and TRBJ1-1; TCRdb reports TRBD1, a call that lacks DNA to check it against. The CDR3 runs to 14 residues. CDR1 and CDR2 from the germline V gene are SGHTA and FQGNSA. The CDR3 reads CASSFDGAKLEAFF.

The chain's CDR3 is CASSAQNTGELFF. J is TRBJ2-2 and V is TRBV7-2. CDR1 is SGHTA, CDR2 FQGNSA, per germline. This CDR3 has 13 residues.

The chain recombines TRBV18 with TRBJ1-4. The CDR3 contains 13 residues. Germline assignment: CDR1 KGHSH and CDR2 LQKENI. CDR3 loop: CASSPRTDEKLFF.

The rearrangement uses TRBV12-3 or TRBV12-4 and TRBJ2-3; TCRdb calls TRBD2, which cannot be checked without DNA. The CDR3 covers 14 residues. CDR3 residues: CASSLRRTQDTQYF.

Its frequency marks this clonotype as medium-sized. The chain links TRBV5-1 to TRBJ1-1. This CDR3 has 13 residues. CDR1 and CDR2 from the germline V gene are SGHRS and YFSETQ. CDR3: CASSLSLNTEAFF.

This clonotype counts as medium-sized (0.01 to 0.1%) by frequency. The rearrangement uses TRBV2 and TRBJ2-2; no DNA is available, so the TRBD1 call from TCRdb remains unchecked. This CDR3 region has 16 residues. The germline gives CDR1 SNHLY, CDR2 FYNNEI. The CDR3 sequence: CASSVRGGLNTGELFF.

CDR3 residues: CSARDPRGNTDTQYF. The chain couples TRBV20-1 to TRBJ2-3; the TRBD1 assignment by TCRdb is unverifiable without DNA. CDR3 length: 15 residues. Germline loops: CDR1 DFQATT, CDR2 SNEGSKA (reference sequence).

This clonotype shows up as medium-sized by frequency. The genes are TRBV6-5 and TRBJ1-3. CDR1 and CDR2 from the germline V gene are MNHEY and SVGAGI. This CDR3 is 12 amino acids long. CDR3 loop: CASSYDGNTIYF.

This clonotype is identified as medium-sized (0.01 to 0.1%) from frequency. This CDR3 is CASSLLTVGNSPLHF. The V and J genes are TRBV28 and TRBJ1-6. The length of the CDR3 is 15 residues. Germline values: CDR1 MDHEN, CDR2 SYDVKM. Full variable domain (remainder filled in from reference TRBV28 and TRBJ1-6): DVKVTQSSRYLVKRTGEKVFLECVQDMDHENMFWYRQDPGLGLRLIYFSYDVKMKEKGDIPEGYSVSREKKERFSLILESASTNQTSMYLCASSLLTVGNSPLHFGNGTRLTVT.

This clonotype is large by frequency. This chain connects TRBV6-6 to TRBJ1-1; TCRdb selects TRBD1, and the lack of DNA leaves this call unchecked. This CDR3 is 13 amino acids long. The germline gives CDR1 MNHNY, CDR2 SVGAGI (reference sequence). The CDR3 here is CASRWTANTEAFF.

Considering frequency, this clonotype is medium-sized. V usage is TRBV4-3 and J usage is TRBJ1-4; TCRdb indicates TRBD1, and absent DNA this call remains unverified. Germline V gene data show CDR1 as LGHNA and CDR2 as YSLEER. There are 17 residues in the CDR3. This chain's CDR3 is CASSQDPRGSTNEKLFF.

J is TRBJ1-1 and V is TRBV5-1; TCRdb names TRBD1, which stays unverified in the absence of DNA. Germline CDR1 and CDR2: SGHRS and YFSETQ. This CDR3 contains 15 residues. This chain's CDR3 is CASSSGTGEGTEAFF.